The 14 T cell receptor beta chains presented below share a single source sample, sequenced in a study of T and B cells in COVID-19 patients. Blood genomic DNA input for TRB amplification was 250-500 ng. Multiplex PCR with BIOMED2 TRB-A/B primer pools amplified TRB rearrangements. TCRdb reprocessed the multiplex PCR reads with MiXCR, giving one entry per CDR3 protein. The profile shows some 5,000 distinct CDR3 sequences, roughly 30% of them singletons. The sequenced sample consisted of blood. The receptors derive from a human donor who had recovered from COVID-19.

This clonotype was picked up a small number of times. This chain links TRBV11-2 with TRBJ2-1, with 7 nucleotides matching TRBD2. The V gene's germline CDR1 is SGHAT and CDR2 FQNNGV. The V segment lost 3 bases and the J segment 13 bases; nucleotides outside the gene matches: 6. The CDR3 loop spans 12 amino acids. CDR3 protein: CASSFLGGIQFF. The DNA for the CDR3 is TGTGCCAGCAGCTTCCTCGGGGGGATTCAGTTCTTC.

The chain has TRBV7-2 and TRBJ2-5; possible D gene TRBD2, 6 bases. Trimming removed 5 bases at V and 5 bases at J, with 12 bases between. CDR1 SGHTA and CDR2 FQGNSA come from the germline V gene. This CDR3 spans 13 amino acids. The CDR3 reads CASSLLGGETQYF. CDR3 sequence (DNA): TGTGCCAGCAGCCTCCTCGGAGGGGAGACCCAGTACTTC. The full variable domain, rest sourced from reference TRBV7-2 and TRBJ2-5, is GAGVSQSPSNKVTEKGKDVELRCDPISGHTALYWYRQSLGQGLEFLIYFQGNSAPDKSGLPSDRFSAERTGGSVSTLTIQRTQQEDSAVYLCASSLLGGETQYFGPGTRLLVL.

The chain is built from TRBV30 and TRBJ1-2; D is unclear. V was shortened by 2 bases and J by 3 bases, with 7 bases between the two germline ends. CDR1 and CDR2 (germline): GTSNPN, SVGIG (reference sequence). The CDR3 runs 12 residues. The chain's CDR3 is CAWSLQDYGYTF. For the CDR3, the DNA is TGTGCCTGGAGTCTGCAGGACTATGGCTACACCTTC.

The chain couples TRBV19 to TRBJ2-1; 9 nucleotides agree with TRBD2. The CDR3 sequence is 12 residues long. Germline values: CDR1 LNHDA, CDR2 SQIVND (reference sequence). V trimming: 3 bases; J trimming: 9 bases; junction bases outside the gene matches: 0. The CDR3: CASSMTSGEQFF. CDR3 bases: TGTGCCAGTAGTATGACTAGCGGTGAGCAGTTCTTC.

This clonotype turned up a few times. The V gene is TRBV20-1, the J gene TRBJ2-5; D may be TRBD1 (5 bases). With 5 bases removed from V and 1 base from J, the gap between germline ends came to 5 bases. The CDR3 has 11 amino acids. Germline V gene sequence: CDR1 DFQATT, CDR2 SNEGSKA (reference sequence). The CDR3 DNA sequence: TGCAGTGCTGACAGCCAAGAGACCCAGTACTTC. This encodes CSADSQETQYF.

The gene calls are TRBV30 and TRBJ1-2; 8 bases align to TRBD1. From germline, CDR1 is GTSNPN and CDR2 SVGIG (reference sequence). V trimming: 5 bases; J trimming: 2 bases; junction bases outside the gene matches: 7. The CDR3 has 14 amino acids. CDR3 amino acids: CAWYAQGANYGYTF. The CDR3, as DNA: TGTGCCTGGTACGCTCAGGGGGCAAACTATGGCTACACCTTC.

The rearrangement joins TRBV6-6 to TRBJ2-7; D perhaps matches TRBD2 (6 bases). This CDR3 comprises 14 residues. The germline gives CDR1 MNHNY, CDR2 SVGAGI (reference sequence). Trimming cost V 6 bases and J 0 bases, with 12 bases left between them. The CDR3 sequence: CASSSAGSSYEQYF. The CDR3 bases are TGTGCCAGCAGCTCAGCGGGCAGCTCCTACGAGCAGTACTTC.

This clonotype was recorded a few times. This chain uses TRBV6-2 or TRBV6-3 with TRBJ2-5, with D unclear. Germline V CDR1 and CDR2: MNHEY, SVGEGT. V was clipped by 2 bases and J by 2 bases, with 6 bases between them. This CDR3 comprises 13 residues. CDR3 region: CASSYGLQETQYF. CDR3 nucleotides: TGTGCCAGCAGTTACGGGTTACAAGAGACCCAGTACTTC.

The chain joins TRBV7-9 to TRBJ2-7; either TRBD1 or TRBD2 may supply D (6 bases each). V lost 5 bases and J 7 bases, leaving 12 bases between the germline ends. Germline loops: CDR1 SEHNR, CDR2 FQNEAQ (reference sequence). This CDR3 has 12 amino acids. The DNA for the CDR3 is TGTGCCAGCAGCCCTCGAGGGGGGGAGCAGTACTTC. Protein sequence: CASSPRGGEQYF.

The gene calls are TRBV19 and TRBJ2-3; D perhaps matches TRBD2 (6 bases). Trimming removed 3 bases at V and 2 bases at J, with 12 bases between. Germline V gene sequence: CDR1 LNHDA, CDR2 SQIVND (reference sequence). This CDR3 comprises 15 residues. The chain's CDR3 is CASSILGGLTDTQYF. As DNA, the CDR3 is TGTGCCAGTAGTATTTTAGGAGGGCTCACAGATACGCAGTATTTT. The full variable domain, rest sourced from reference TRBV19 and TRBJ2-3, is DGGITQSPKYLFRKEGQNVTLSCEQNLNHDAMYWYRQDPGQGLRLIYYSQIVNDFQKGDIAEGYSVSREKKESFPLTVTSAQKNPTAFYLCASSILGGLTDTQYFGPGTRLTVL.

This rearrangement joins TRBV12-3 or TRBV12-4 to TRBJ2-1, with D perhaps matching TRBD1 (5 bases). Trimming stripped 6 bases from V and 10 bases from J, with 16 bases between. This CDR3 is 13 amino acids long. The CDR3: CASSRQRYREQFF. CDR3 DNA sequence: TGTGCCAGCAGCCGACAGCGCTACCGGGAGCAGTTCTTC.

This clonotype was detected only a few times. V usage is TRBV30 and J usage is TRBJ2-7; TRBD2 matches at 7 bases. The V gene end was trimmed by 4 bases and the J gene end by 0 bases; junction bases not matched to a gene: 9. Germline CDR1 GTSNPN, CDR2 SVGIG (reference sequence). There are 15 residues in the CDR3. The CDR3 region is CAWTGWGRASYEQYF. The CDR3, as DNA: TGTGCCTGGACCGGTTGGGGGAGGGCCTCCTACGAGCAGTACTTC.

V gene TRBV19 combines with J gene TRBJ1-1, with D possibly TRBD1 on 6 matching bases. Between the trimmed V and J ends, which lost 6 bases and 1 base, there was a span of 12 bases. Germline lookup yields CDR1 LNHDA and CDR2 SQIVND (reference sequence). The CDR3 sequence is 14 residues long. The CDR3 reads CASRTGTTNTEAFF. The CDR3 DNA reads TGTGCCAGTAGGACCGGGACAACGAACACTGAAGCTTTCTTT.

A word on this clonotype: A junction boundary mismatches the germline segment, possibly from a read error. This sequence joins TRBV12-3 or TRBV12-4 and TRBJ1-2, with D hard to call. There are 12 residues in the CDR3. CDR3 loop: CASSLSNHGYTF. CDR3 bases: TGTGCCAGCAGTTTGAGTAACCATGGCTACACCTTC.